What follows is one TCR beta chain and its context. This sample stems from a study of blood T cell repertoires in COVID-19. The assay was immunoSEQ multiplex PCR, and TCRdb's table has in-frame clones only and misses some. The data contain 150,000 to 200,000 clones, less than 90% of them singletons. V lost 3 bases, J lost 3 bases, and 10 bases stayed unmatched. The CDR3 loop spans 18 amino acids. The germline V gene has CDR1 KGHSH and CDR2 LQKENI. The chain uses TRBV18 and TRBJ2-7; 14 bases map to TRBD2. The receptor was derived from a woman in her 70s with acute or convalescent COVID-19. Sequenced material: peripheral blood. In DNA form, the CDR3 reads TGTGCCAGCTCACCGCCCGGACTAGCGGGGGGCCACCGCTACGAGCAGTACTTC. It codes for CASSPPGLAGGHRYEQYF.